This T cell receptor beta chain was identified during a study of human T cells and chemical hapten exposure. Whole-study findings and limits: DPC sensitization produced no change in TCRs with frequency above 1 in 1000.

Time point: patch test 1, 2 weeks after DPC sensitization. This sample's treatment: therapeutic diphenylcyclopropenone sensitization with weekly scalp DPC. From whole blood left unfractionated, total RNA was extracted. At every patch-test visit, blood was drawn before the patch test was applied. CDR1 and CDR2 from the germline V gene are DFQATT and SNEGSKA (reference sequence). The CDR3 spans 13 residues. V was trimmed by 3 bases and J by 7 bases, leaving 12 bases between them. Unique molecular identifiers were linked by the library to individual cDNA molecules. TCRdb re-analysed the RACE reads in MiXCR, keeping a single row per CDR3 protein. The sample records 39,000 or so distinct CDR3 sequences, 4% being singletons. As concerns this clonotype: Antigen specificity is unknown.

The chain recombines TRBV20-1 with TRBJ2-2; the D is unclear. The source of this sequence is a man in his fifties or sixties with alopecia areata. Some clones in this sample may be carry-over from other donors' samples. The sample here was whole blood, taken in connection with sensitization to the hapten diphenylcyclopropenone (DPC). The CDR3 nucleotides read TGCAGTGCTAGTGTTAGGCAACACGGGGAGCTGTTTTTT. Protein: CSASVRQHGELFF.